Listed below are T cell receptor beta chains from one sample, sequenced in a study of OX40 agonist ivuxolimab in advanced cancers. This table comes from immunoSEQ multiplex PCR, and its TCRdb copy is limited to in-frame clones, with some not included. This table holds around 97,000 clones, around 85% found once. Sequencing used CD4+ or CD8+ T cells sorted from blood, obtained in a trial of the OX40 agonist ivuxolimab. These receptors all come from an adult with an advanced solid tumor such as melanoma, head and neck, liver or kidney cancer. The CDR3 runs from the conserved cysteine through the conserved F or W. Fields, in order: V gene, CDR3 length, CDR3 protein.

v_call: TRBV6-6
cdr3_length: 14
cdr3_aa: CASRTGTGNTEAFF

v_call: TRBV30
cdr3_length: 15
cdr3_aa: CAWSRDRGYNQPQHF

v_call: TRBV19
cdr3_length: 14
cdr3_aa: CASSPGLDALEQYF

v_call: TRBV30
cdr3_length: 15
cdr3_aa: CAWSVIAGSPGELFF

v_call: TRBV7-9
cdr3_length: 14
cdr3_aa: CASSLDRAHYGYTF

v_call: TRBV7-7
cdr3_length: 13
cdr3_aa: CASSYDGSYEQYF

v_call: TRBV9
cdr3_length: 15
cdr3_aa: CASSAGTGRSEKLFF

v_call: TRBV7-9
cdr3_length: 15
cdr3_aa: CASTYAGTQNYGYTF

v_call: TRBV6-1
cdr3_length: 15
cdr3_aa: CASSDAWGVEPEAFF

v_call: TRBV6-5
cdr3_length: 14
cdr3_aa: CASRTGRSTGELFF

v_call: TRBV6-5
cdr3_length: 15
cdr3_aa: CASSYGAGGPHTQYF

v_call: TRBV9
cdr3_length: 13
cdr3_aa: CASSVVANYGYTF

v_call: TRBV30
cdr3_length: 12
cdr3_aa: CAWGASYNEQFF

v_call: TRBV12-5
cdr3_length: 16
cdr3_aa: CASGLSRTPSTDTQYF

v_call: TRBV30
cdr3_length: 14
cdr3_aa: CAWSKDSNNQPQHF

v_call: TRBV2
cdr3_length: 16
cdr3_aa: CASSEAGSTGRQPQHF

v_call: TRBV6-5
cdr3_length: 13
cdr3_aa: CASTPDRAGEQYF

v_call: TRBV27
cdr3_length: 16
cdr3_aa: CASSPYSGTGRSPLHF

v_call: TRBV4-1
cdr3_length: 16
cdr3_aa: CASSQVSTGPLYEQYF

v_call: TRBV7-2
cdr3_length: 14
cdr3_aa: CASTSDPNTGELFF

v_call: TRBV19
cdr3_length: 14
cdr3_aa: CASSMVGGATEAFF

v_call: TRBV5-6
cdr3_length: 12
cdr3_aa: CASSFGNYEQYF

v_call: TRBV11-2
cdr3_length: 14
cdr3_aa: CASSLVQGQETQYF

v_call: TRBV11-2
cdr3_length: 15
cdr3_aa: CASSLGFDDTGELFF